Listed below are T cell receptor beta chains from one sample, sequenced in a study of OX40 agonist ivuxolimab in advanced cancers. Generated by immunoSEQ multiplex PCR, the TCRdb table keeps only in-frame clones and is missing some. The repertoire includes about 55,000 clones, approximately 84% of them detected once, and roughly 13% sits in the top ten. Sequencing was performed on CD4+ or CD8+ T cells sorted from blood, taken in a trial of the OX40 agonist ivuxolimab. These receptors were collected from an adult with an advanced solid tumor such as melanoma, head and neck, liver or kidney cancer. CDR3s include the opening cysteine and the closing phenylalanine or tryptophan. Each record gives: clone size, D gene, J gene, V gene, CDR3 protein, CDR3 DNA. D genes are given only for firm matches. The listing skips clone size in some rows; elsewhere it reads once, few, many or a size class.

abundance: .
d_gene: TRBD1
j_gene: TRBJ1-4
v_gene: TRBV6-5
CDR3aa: CASSYLGGTGNEKLFF
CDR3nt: TGTGCCAGCAGTTACTTAGGGGGGACAGGGAATGAAAAACTGTTTTTT

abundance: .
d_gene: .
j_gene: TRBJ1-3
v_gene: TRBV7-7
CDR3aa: CASSPNSEGSGNTIYF
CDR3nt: TGTGCTAGCAGCCCAAATTCGGAGGGCTCTGGAAACACCATATATTTT

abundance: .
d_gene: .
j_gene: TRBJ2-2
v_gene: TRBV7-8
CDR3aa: CASRHLQTGSTGELFF
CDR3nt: TGTGCCAGCAGGCACCTCCAGACGGGGAGTACCGGGGAGCTGTTTTTT

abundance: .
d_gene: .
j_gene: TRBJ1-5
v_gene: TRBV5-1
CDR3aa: CASSLRGSLGQPQHF
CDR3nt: TGCGCCAGCAGCTTGCGAGGCAGTCTTGGTCAGCCCCAGCATTTT

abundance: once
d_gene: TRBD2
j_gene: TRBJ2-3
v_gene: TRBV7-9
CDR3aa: CASSHEAGGTDTQYF
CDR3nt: TGTGCCAGCAGCCACGAGGCGGGGGGCACGGATACGCAGTATTTT

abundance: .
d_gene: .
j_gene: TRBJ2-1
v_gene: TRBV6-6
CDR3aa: CASSYWGSYEQFF
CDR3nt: TGTGCCAGCAGTTACTGGGGGTCCTATGAGCAGTTCTTC

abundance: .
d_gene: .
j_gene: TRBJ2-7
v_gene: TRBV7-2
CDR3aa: CASSLWPDSSYEQYF
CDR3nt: TGTGCCAGCAGCTTATGGCCCGACTCTTCCTACGAGCAGTACTTC

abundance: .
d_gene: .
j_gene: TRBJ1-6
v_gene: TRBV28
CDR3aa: CASSGEGSPLHF
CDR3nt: TGTGCCAGCAGCGGTGAGGGCTCACCCCTCCACTTT

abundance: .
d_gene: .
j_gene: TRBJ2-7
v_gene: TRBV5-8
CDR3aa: CASIPAHETLWSYEQYF
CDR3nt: TGTGCCAGCATTCCGGCCCACGAAACCCTATGGTCCTACGAGCAGTACTTC

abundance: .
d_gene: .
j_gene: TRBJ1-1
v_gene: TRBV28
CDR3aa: CASSLGLGRGRMGSTEAFF
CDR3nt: TGTGCCAGCAGTTTGGGGTTGGGGCGGGGGCGGATGGGGAGCACTGAAGCTTTCTTT

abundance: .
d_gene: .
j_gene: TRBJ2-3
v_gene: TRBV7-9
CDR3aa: CASSSLLETPTDTQYF
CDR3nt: TGTGCCAGCAGCTCGTTACTAGAAACCCCCACAGATACGCAGTATTTT

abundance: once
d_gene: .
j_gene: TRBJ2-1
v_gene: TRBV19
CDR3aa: CASSIDSEYNEQFF
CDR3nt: TGTGCCAGTAGTATAGACAGCGAATACAATGAGCAGTTCTTC

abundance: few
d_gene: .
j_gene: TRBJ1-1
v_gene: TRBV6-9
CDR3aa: CASSLSYGGTEAFF
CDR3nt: TGTGCCAGCAGTTTGTCTTATGGCGGGACTGAAGCTTTCTTT

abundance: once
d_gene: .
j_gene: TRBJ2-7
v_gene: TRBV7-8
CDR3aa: CASSLGGRVYEQYF
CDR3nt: TGTGCCAGCAGCTTAGGGGGCAGGGTTTACGAGCAGTACTTC

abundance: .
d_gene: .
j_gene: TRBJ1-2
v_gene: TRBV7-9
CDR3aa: CASTGGRRGNYGYTF
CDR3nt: TGTGCCAGCACCGGGGGTAGGAGGGGTAACTATGGCTACACCTTC

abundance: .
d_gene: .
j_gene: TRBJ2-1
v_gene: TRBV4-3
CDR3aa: CASSTGDHSYNEQFF
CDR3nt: TGCGCCAGCTCGACGGGGGACCACTCCTACAATGAGCAGTTCTTC

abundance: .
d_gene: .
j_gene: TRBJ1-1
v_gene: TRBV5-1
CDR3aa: CASSLGWGTEAFF
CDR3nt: TGCGCCAGCAGCTTGGGCTGGGGGACTGAAGCTTTCTTT

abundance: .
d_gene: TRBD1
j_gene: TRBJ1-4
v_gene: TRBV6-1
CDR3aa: CASSEARFLYDRGRRANEKLFF
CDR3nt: TGTGCCAGCAGTGAAGCCCGCTTTCTCTACGACAGGGGGCGCCGAGCTAATGAAAAACTGTTTTTT

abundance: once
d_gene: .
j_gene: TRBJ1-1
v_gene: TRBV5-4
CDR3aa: CASSLGSNTEAFF
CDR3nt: TGTGCCAGCAGCTTGGGTTCGAACACTGAAGCTTTCTTT

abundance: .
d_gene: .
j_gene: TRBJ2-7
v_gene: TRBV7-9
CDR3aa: CASSLGVGDSSYEQYF
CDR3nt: TGTGCCAGCAGCTTAGGGGTAGGGGATAGCTCCTACGAGCAGTACTTC

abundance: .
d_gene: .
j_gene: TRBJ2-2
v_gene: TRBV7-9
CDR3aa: CASSLVTPGGELFF
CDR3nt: TGTGCCAGCAGCTTAGTCACTCCGGGGGGGGAGCTGTTTTTT

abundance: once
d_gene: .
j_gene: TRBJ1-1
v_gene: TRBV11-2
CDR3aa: CASSLTGTGSKTEAFF
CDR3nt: TGTGCCAGCAGCTTAACGGGGACCGGCTCAAAGACTGAAGCTTTCTTT

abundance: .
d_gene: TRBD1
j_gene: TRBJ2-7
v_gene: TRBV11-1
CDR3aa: CASSPRQGSSYEQYF
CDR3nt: TGTGCCAGCAGCCCTAGACAGGGGAGCTCCTACGAGCAGTACTTC

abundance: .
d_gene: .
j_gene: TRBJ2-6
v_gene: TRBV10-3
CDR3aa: CAISDPLGRADGANVLTF
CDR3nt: TGTGCCATCAGTGACCCCCTGGGAAGGGCGGATGGGGCCAACGTCCTGACTTTC

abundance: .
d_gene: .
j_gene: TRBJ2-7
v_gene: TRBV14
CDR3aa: CASSQDPALVEQYF
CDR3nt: TGTGCCAGCAGCCAAGACCCCGCCCTTGTCGAGCAGTACTTC

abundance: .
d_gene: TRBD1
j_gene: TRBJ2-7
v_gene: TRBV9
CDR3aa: CASSANRDRGHKQYF
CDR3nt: TGTGCCAGCAGCGCCAACCGGGACAGGGGGCATAAGCAGTACTTC

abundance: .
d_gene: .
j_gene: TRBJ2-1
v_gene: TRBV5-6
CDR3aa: CASSLVGVTYNEQFF
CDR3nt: TGTGCCAGCAGCTTGGTCGGGGTGACGTACAATGAGCAGTTCTTC

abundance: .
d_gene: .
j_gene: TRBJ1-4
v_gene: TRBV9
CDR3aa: CASSGQNEKLFF
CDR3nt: TGTGCCAGCAGCGGACAAAATGAAAAACTGTTTTTT

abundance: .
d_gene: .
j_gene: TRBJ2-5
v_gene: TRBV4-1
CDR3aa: CASSQVRGPRETQYF
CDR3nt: TGCGCCAGCAGCCAAGTCCGGGGACCGCGGGAGACCCAGTACTTC

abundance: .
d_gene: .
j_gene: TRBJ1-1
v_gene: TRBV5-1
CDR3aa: CASTLRGDTEAFF
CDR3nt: TGCGCCAGCACCTTGAGGGGGGACACTGAAGCTTTCTTT

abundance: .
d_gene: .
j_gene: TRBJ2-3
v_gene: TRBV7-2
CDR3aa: CASSPIEFPHTDTQYF
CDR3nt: TGTGCCAGCAGCCCTATAGAATTCCCCCACACAGATACGCAGTATTTT

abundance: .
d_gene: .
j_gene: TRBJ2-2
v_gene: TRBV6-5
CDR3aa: CASRGDNTGELFF
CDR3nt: TGTGCCAGCAGAGGGGATAACACCGGGGAGCTGTTTTTT

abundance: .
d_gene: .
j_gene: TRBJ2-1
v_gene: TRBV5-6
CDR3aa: CASSPPTASDEQFF
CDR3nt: TGTGCCAGCAGCCCCCCGACAGCCAGCGATGAGCAGTTCTTC

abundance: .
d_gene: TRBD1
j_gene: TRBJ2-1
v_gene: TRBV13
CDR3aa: CASSLPGQPYNEQFF
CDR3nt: TGTGCCAGCAGCTTACCGGGACAGCCGTACAATGAGCAGTTCTTC

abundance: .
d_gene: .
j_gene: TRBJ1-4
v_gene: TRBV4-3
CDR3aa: CASSQEEGEEKLFF
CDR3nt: TGCGCCAGCAGCCAAGAAGAGGGAGAGGAAAAACTGTTTTTT

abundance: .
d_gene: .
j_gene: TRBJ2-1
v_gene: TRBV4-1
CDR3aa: CASSKGQPVGYEQFF
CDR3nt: TGCGCCAGCAGCAAAGGACAGCCCGTTGGCTATGAGCAGTTCTTC

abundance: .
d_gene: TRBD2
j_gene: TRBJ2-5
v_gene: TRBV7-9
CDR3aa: CASSLPAGGRETQYF
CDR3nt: TGTGCCAGCAGCCTGCCAGCGGGGGGGCGGGAGACCCAGTACTTC

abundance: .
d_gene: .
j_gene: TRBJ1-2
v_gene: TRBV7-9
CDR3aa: CASSDSFDYGYTF
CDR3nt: TGTGCCAGCAGCGACAGTTTTGACTATGGCTACACCTTC

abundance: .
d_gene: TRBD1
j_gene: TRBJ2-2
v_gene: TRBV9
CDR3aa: CASSGGGTGKAGELFF
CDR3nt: TGTGCCAGCAGCGGTGGAGGGACAGGTAAAGCCGGGGAGCTGTTTTTT

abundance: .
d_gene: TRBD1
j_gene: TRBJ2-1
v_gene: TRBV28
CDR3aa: CASSSLTPGQGLIEQFF
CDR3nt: TGTGCCAGCAGTTCCCTTACGCCGGGACAGGGGTTGATTGAGCAGTTCTTC

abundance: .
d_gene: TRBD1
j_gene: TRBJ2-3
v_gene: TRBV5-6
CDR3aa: CASSSSGQGTDTQYF
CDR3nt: TGTGCCAGCAGCTCCTCGGGACAGGGCACAGATACGCAGTATTTT

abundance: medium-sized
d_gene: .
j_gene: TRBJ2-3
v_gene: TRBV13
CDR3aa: CASSLRGGERGTDTQYF
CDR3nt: TGTGCCAGCAGCTTACGAGGTGGGGAGCGGGGCACAGATACGCAGTATTTT

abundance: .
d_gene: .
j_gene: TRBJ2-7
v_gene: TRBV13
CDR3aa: CASSEEDGYEQYF
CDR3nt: TGTGCCAGCAGTGAAGAGGACGGCTACGAGCAGTACTTC

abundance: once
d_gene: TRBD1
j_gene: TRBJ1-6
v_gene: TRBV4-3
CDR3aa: CASSQSSSQVGTGNSPLHF
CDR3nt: TGCGCCAGCAGCCAGAGCTCATCCCAGGTGGGGACAGGAAATTCACCCCTCCACTTT

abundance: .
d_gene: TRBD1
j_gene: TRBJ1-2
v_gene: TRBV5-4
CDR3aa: CASSLKGQPAPYGYTF
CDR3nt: TGTGCCAGCAGCTTAAAGGGACAGCCAGCCCCCTATGGCTACACCTTC

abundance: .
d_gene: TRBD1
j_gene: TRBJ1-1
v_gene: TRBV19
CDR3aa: CASSIQGGTEAFF
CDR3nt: TGTGCCAGTAGTATCCAGGGGGGAACTGAAGCTTTCTTT

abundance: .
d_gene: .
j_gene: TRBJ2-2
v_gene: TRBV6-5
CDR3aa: CASSYVQYTGELFF
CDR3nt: TGTGCCAGCAGTTACGTGCAGTACACCGGGGAGCTGTTTTTT

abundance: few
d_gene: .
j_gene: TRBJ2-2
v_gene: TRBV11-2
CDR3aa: CASSSQGTGELFF
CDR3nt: TGTGCCAGCAGCTCACAGGGAACCGGGGAGCTGTTTTTT

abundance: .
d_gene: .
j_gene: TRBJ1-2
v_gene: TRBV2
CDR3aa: CAGRVYYGYTF
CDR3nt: TGTGCCGGCAGGGTTTACTATGGCTACACCTTC

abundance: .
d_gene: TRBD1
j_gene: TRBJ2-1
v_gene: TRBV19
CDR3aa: CASKTGQGSYNEQFF
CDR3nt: TGTGCCAGTAAAACGGGACAGGGCTCCTACAATGAGCAGTTCTTC

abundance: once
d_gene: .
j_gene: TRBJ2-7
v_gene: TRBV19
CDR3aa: CASNPGISYEQYF
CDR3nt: TGTGCCAGTAATCCCGGGATCTCCTACGAGCAGTACTTC

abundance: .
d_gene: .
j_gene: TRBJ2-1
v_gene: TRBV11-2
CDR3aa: CASRGPPEQFF
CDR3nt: TGTGCCAGCAGGGGGCCCCCTGAGCAGTTCTTC

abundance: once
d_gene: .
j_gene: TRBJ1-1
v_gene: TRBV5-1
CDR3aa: CASSLRLVNTEAFF
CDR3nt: TGCGCCAGCAGCTTGCGTCTAGTGAACACTGAAGCTTTCTTT

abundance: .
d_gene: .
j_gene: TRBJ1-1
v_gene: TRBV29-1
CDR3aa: CSVEMLAEENTEAFF
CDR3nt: TGCAGCGTTGAAATGTTAGCGGAGGAGAACACTGAAGCTTTCTTT